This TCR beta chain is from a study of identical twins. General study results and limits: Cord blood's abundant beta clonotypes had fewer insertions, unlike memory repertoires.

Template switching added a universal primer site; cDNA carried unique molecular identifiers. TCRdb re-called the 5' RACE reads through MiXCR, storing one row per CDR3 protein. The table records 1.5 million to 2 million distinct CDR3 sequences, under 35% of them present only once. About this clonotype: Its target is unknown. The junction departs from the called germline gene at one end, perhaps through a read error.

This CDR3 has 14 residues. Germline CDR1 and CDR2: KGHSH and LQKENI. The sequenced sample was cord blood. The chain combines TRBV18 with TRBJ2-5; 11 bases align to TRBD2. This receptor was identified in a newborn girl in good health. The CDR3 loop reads CTSSPGLAEETQYF. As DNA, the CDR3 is TGTACCAGCTCCCCGGGACTAGCGGAAGAGACCCAGTACTTC.